The clone carrying this T cell receptor (beta chain) occurred many times. What it binds is not known. The CDR3 runs 13 residues. Germline lookup yields CDR1 LGHDT and CDR2 YNNKEL (reference sequence). The V and J ends lost 6 bases and 1 base respectively, with 10 bases between them. These data are taken from a study of T-cell memory formation after mild COVID-19. Broader study findings: Whereas later expanders leaned CD4+, clones contracting day 15 to 85 showed a balanced CD4/CD8 makeup. What remained unconfirmed was the SARS-CoV-2 specificity of second-wave clones peaking on day 37.

TCRdb independently ran MiXCR on the 5' RACE reads; one entry per CDR3 protein. Altogether roughly 400,000 distinct CDR3 sequences are present, 24% being singletons, with the ten largest covering 7% to 9.5%. This clonotype originated in an adult woman who had mild COVID-19 (a few samples of this study predate the infection). Cell type and time point are not known. This rearrangement joins TRBV3-1 to TRBJ2-7; tentatively, D is TRBD1 (5 bases). Specimen: PBMCs or a T cell subset sorted from them (not recorded which). The CDR3 sequence: CASSQHRSYEQYF. DNA of the CDR3: TGTGCCAGCAGTCAGCACAGGTCCTACGAGCAGTACTTC.